Shown below are 6 T cell receptor beta chains from a single sample sequenced in a study of blood T cell repertoires in COVID-19. TCRdb keeps only in-frame clones here, not all; method: immunoSEQ multiplex PCR. The top ten hold less than 20% of the sample, which has under 20,000 clones, more than 75% seen once. The material sequenced was peripheral blood. Source of these receptors: a human donor with active COVID-19. The donor label of this sample is uncertain.

This sequence joins TRBV7-2 and TRBJ2-3; 8 bases are a match to TRBD1. J was trimmed by 7 bases and V by 5 bases; bases with no gene match: 11. The germline gives CDR1 SGHTA, CDR2 FQGNSA. The CDR3 sequence is 15 residues long. In DNA form, the CDR3 reads TGTGCCAGCAGCCTCGGACAGGGTCGAGGAAATACGCAGTATTTT. Amino acids: CASSLGQGRGNTQYF. Together with reference TRBV7-2 and TRBJ2-3, the CDR3 gives the full variable domain: GAGVSQSPSNKVTEKGKDVELRCDPISGHTALYWYRQSLGQGLEFLIYFQGNSAPDKSGLPSDRFSAERTGGSVSTLTIQRTQQEDSAVYLCASSLGQGRGNTQYFGPGTRLTVL.

The rearrangement joins TRBV18 to TRBJ1-2; 9 bases agree with TRBD1. The CDR3 loop spans 13 amino acids. The germline gives CDR1 KGHSH, CDR2 LQKENI. The trim removed 3 bases at V and 8 bases at J, leaving 4 bases unmatched. The CDR3 coding sequence is TGTGCCAGCTCACCGGACAGGGGTAGCGGCTACACCTTC. Its translation is CASSPDRGSGYTF.

The chain is built from TRBV7-2 and TRBJ1-5, with 9 bases that match TRBD1. The CDR3 consists of 14 residues. In germline, CDR1 is SGHTA, CDR2 FQGNSA. J lost 6 bases, V lost 5 bases, and 5 bases had no gene match. CDR3 protein: CASSPQGASQPQHF. The CDR3 DNA sequence: TGTGCCAGCAGCCCACAGGGGGCGAGTCAGCCCCAGCATTTT.

The chain has TRBV2 and TRBJ1-1, with TRBD1 identical over 8 bases. CDR1 SNHLY and CDR2 FYNNEI come from the germline V gene. This CDR3 has 13 amino acids. The trim removed 7 bases at V and 6 bases at J, leaving 7 bases unmatched. Here the CDR3 reads CASNPGQGAEAFF. Written as DNA, the CDR3 is TGTGCCAGCAACCCCGGACAGGGCGCTGAAGCTTTCTTT.

This clone was recorded a few times. This chain links TRBV21-1 with TRBJ2-3; the tabulated D call, TRBD1, remains unverified against the DNA. TRBV21-1 is a pseudogene. The CDR3 contains 16 residues. The CDR3 spells CASSLTTGVLTDTQYF. The CDR3 DNA follows: TGTGCCAGCAGCCTTACCACAGGGGTTCTCACAGATACGCAGTATTTT.

The rearrangement uses TRBV5-5 and TRBJ1-3; D is undetermined. Trimming removed 1 base from V and 3 bases from J, with 11 bases in between. CDR3 length: 15 amino acids. Germline V gene sequence: CDR1 SGHKS, CDR2 YYEKEE (reference sequence). The CDR3: CASSLYGGSGNTIYF. The CDR3 nucleotides read TGTGCCAGCAGCTTGTACGGAGGGAGTGGAAACACCATATATTTT.